Listed below are T cell receptor beta chains from one sample, sequenced in a study of blood T cell repertoires in COVID-19. The repertoire was sequenced with immunoSEQ multiplex PCR; TCRdb's copy has only in-frame clones and lacks some. The data show about 120,000 clones, over 65% seen once. Sequencing input: peripheral blood. The receptors stem from a woman between 65 and 79 years old with acute or convalescent COVID-19. Both conserved end residues are part of each CDR3. The order of the fields is D gene, clone size, V gene, J gene, CDR3 protein, CDR3 DNA. D genes are given only for firm matches. Size is omitted from some rows. Given values are once, few, many or a class for expanded clones.

.	.	TRBV7-9	TRBJ1-3	CASSSRGALTVSSGNTIYF	TGTGCCAGCAGCTCTCGCGGGGCCTTGACAGTAAGCTCTGGAAACACCATATATTTT
TRBD2	.	TRBV10-2	TRBJ2-3	CASSDASGGGTDTQYF	TGCGCCAGCAGTGACGCTAGCGGGGGGGGCACAGATACGCAGTATTTT
TRBD1	.	TRBV5-1	TRBJ1-5	CASSPSQGANQPQHF	TGCGCCAGCAGCCCCTCTCAGGGGGCTAATCAGCCCCAGCATTTT
.	.	TRBV2	TRBJ2-1	CASSPGTNYNEQFF	TGTGCCAGCAGCCCCGGGACAAACTACAATGAGCAGTTCTTC
TRBD2	.	TRBV7-9	TRBJ2-1	CASSPRVRGGLNEQFF	TGTGCCAGCAGCCCACGTGTGCGGGGGGGCCTAAATGAGCAGTTCTTC
TRBD1	once	TRBV7-9	TRBJ1-2	CASSPGQRLYGYTF	TGTGCCAGCAGCCCGGGACAGCGATTATATGGCTACACCTTC
TRBD1	.	TRBV7-2	TRBJ1-5	CASSPQGGQPQHF	TGTGCCAGCAGCCCGCAGGGGGGTCAGCCCCAGCATTTT
TRBD1	.	TRBV7-9	TRBJ2-1	CASSQMAGTGSYNEQFF	TGTGCCAGCAGCCAAATGGCCGGGACAGGGAGCTACAATGAGCAGTTCTTC
.	once	TRBV9	TRBJ2-3	CASSKQGPTDTQYF	TGTGCCAGCAGCAAACAGGGTCCCACAGATACGCAGTATTTT
.	.	TRBV5-6	TRBJ1-1	CASSFQGNIVAFF	TGTGCCAGCAGCTTTCAGGGGAACATTGTAGCTTTCTTT
.	.	TRBV19	TRBJ1-2	CASSRDKGIYGYTF	TGTGCCAGTAGTAGGGACAAGGGGATATATGGCTACACCTTC
TRBD2	few	TRBV7-9	TRBJ2-7	CASSQGRGGEQYF	TGTGCCAGCAGCCAAGGTCGGGGGGGCGAGCAGTACTTC
TRBD1	.	TRBV25-1	TRBJ1-2	CASSGIGTGGNYGYTF	TGTGCCAGCAGTGGAATCGGGACAGGGGGCAACTATGGCTACACCTTC
.	.	TRBV10-3	TRBJ1-5	CAISAGRGSDQPQHF	TGTGCCATCAGTGCTGGCAGGGGAAGCGATCAGCCCCAGCATTTT
.	.	TRBV6-2/TRBV6-3	TRBJ2-2	CASSYSSSVGELFF	TGTGCCAGCAGTTACTCCTCTAGCGTGGGGGAGCTGTTTTTT
.	.	TRBV11-3	TRBJ1-2	CASSTTDVKGYTF	TGTGCCAGCAGCACGACAGACGTGAAGGGCTACACCTTC
.	.	TRBV4-1	TRBJ1-5	CASSQERDGQPQHF	TGCGCCAGCAGCCAAGAGCGGGATGGGCAGCCCCAGCATTTT
TRBD1	.	TRBV2	TRBJ1-4	CASRAGQGNKKLFF	TGTGCCAGCAGAGCGGGACAGGGGAATAAAAAACTGTTTTTT
TRBD1	.	TRBV11-2	TRBJ2-3	CASSLGGQARF	TGTGCCAGCAGCTTAGGGGGACAGGCACGGTTT
TRBD1	.	TRBV5-1	TRBJ2-2	CASSPIVTGASTGELFF	TGCGCCAGCAGCCCAATCGTGACAGGGGCGTCGACCGGGGAGCTGTTTTTT
TRBD1	.	TRBV7-9	TRBJ2-5	CASSLASNTGGLETQYF	TGTGCCAGCAGCTTAGCATCAAACACAGGGGGATTGGAGACCCAGTACTTC
TRBD2	.	TRBV7-9	TRBJ2-3	CASSPALGLAGEDTQYF	TGTGCCAGCAGCCCCGCGCTCGGACTAGCGGGGGAGGATACGCAGTATTTT
TRBD1	.	TRBV5-6	TRBJ1-5	CASSLDRGRRNQPQHF	TGTGCCAGCAGCCTGGACAGGGGGCGGCGCAATCAGCCCCAGCATTTT
.	.	TRBV5-1	TRBJ2-1	CASSLQGNEQFF	TGCGCCAGCAGCTTGCAGGGGAATGAGCAGTTCTTC
TRBD2	.	TRBV10-3	TRBJ2-7	CAIRGSGGSYEQYF	TGTGCCATCAGAGGCAGCGGGGGCTCCTACGAGCAGTACTTC
TRBD1	.	TRBV6-5	TRBJ1-1	CASTPGQGTTEAFF	TGTGCCAGCACTCCGGGACAGGGCACCACTGAAGCTTTCTTT
TRBD1	few	TRBV29-1	TRBJ2-5	CSVSGGETQYF	TGCAGCGTTTCAGGGGGTGAGACCCAGTACTTC
.	.	TRBV5-6	TRBJ2-1	CASSLVPSGSDEQFF	TGTGCCAGCAGCTTGGTACCATCGGGTTCGGATGAGCAGTTCTTC
.	.	TRBV3-1/TRBV3-2	TRBJ1-6	CASSQTSIGNSPLHF	TGTGCCAGCAGCCAAACGAGTATTGGTAATTCACCCCTCCACTTT
TRBD1	.	TRBV7-2	TRBJ1-6	CASSGYRGGNSPLHF	TGTGCCAGCAGCGGGTACAGGGGAGGAAATTCACCCCTCCACTTT
TRBD1	.	TRBV11-2	TRBJ1-6	CASSLAGQGWNSPLHF	TGTGCCAGCAGCTTAGCGGGACAGGGGTGGAATTCACCCCTCCACTTT
TRBD1	.	TRBV7-9	TRBJ1-6	CASSSGTAHSPLHF	TGTGCCAGCAGCTCCGGGACAGCACATTCACCCCTCCACTTT
TRBD2	.	TRBV6-4	TRBJ2-1	CASSELAGGPDEQFF	TGTGCCAGCAGCGAGCTAGCGGGGGGGCCTGATGAGCAGTTCTTC
TRBD1	.	TRBV10-3	TRBJ1-6	CANRDRMNSPLHF	TGTGCCAACCGGGACAGGATGAATTCACCCCTCCACTTT
TRBD1	few	TRBV6-5	TRBJ2-7	CASSPGQGREQYF	TGTGCCAGCAGTCCTGGACAGGGCCGGGAGCAGTACTTC
TRBD1	.	TRBV2	TRBJ1-1	CASTRTGDEAFF	TGTGCCAGCACTAGGACAGGGGATGAAGCTTTCTTT
.	.	TRBV27	TRBJ2-6	CASLGLEANVLTF	TGTGCCAGCCTGGGCTTGGAGGCCAACGTCCTGACTTTC